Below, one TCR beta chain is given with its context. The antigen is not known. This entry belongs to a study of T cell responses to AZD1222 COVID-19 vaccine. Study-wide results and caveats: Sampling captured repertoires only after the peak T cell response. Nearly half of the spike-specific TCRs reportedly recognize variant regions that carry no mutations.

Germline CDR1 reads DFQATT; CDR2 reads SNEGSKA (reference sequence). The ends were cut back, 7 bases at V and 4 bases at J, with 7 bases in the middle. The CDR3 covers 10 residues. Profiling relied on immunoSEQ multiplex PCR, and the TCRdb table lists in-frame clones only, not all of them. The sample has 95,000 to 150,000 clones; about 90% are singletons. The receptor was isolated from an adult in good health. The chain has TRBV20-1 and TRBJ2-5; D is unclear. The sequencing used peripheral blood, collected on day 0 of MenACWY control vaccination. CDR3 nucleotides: TGCAGTGTTAGCCCAGAGACCCAGTACTTC. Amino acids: CSVSPETQYF.